Listed below are T cell receptor beta chains from one sample, sequenced in a study of cytomegalovirus exposure and HLA in healthy donors. This table comes from immunoSEQ multiplex PCR, and its TCRdb copy is limited to in-frame clones, with some not included. The sample yields 120,000 or so clones, just over 15% seen once. Sequenced material: PBMCs. The receptor set was obtained from a woman between 18 and 29 years old in good health and CMV-seronegative. CDR3s include the opening cysteine and the closing phenylalanine or tryptophan. A D gene is named only where the DNA matches it firmly. Clone size appears in some rows only: once, few, many, or a class for an expanded clone.

NA	TRBV2	NA	TRBJ2-1	CASSDNYEQFF	TGTGCCAGCAGTGATAACTATGAGCAGTTCTTC
TRBD1	TRBV9	few	TRBJ1-1	CASSPRTGHTEAFF	TGTGCCAGCAGCCCTCGGACAGGCCACACTGAAGCTTTCTTT
TRBD1	TRBV4-3	few	TRBJ1-5	CASSQGQGQGQPQHF	TGCGCCAGCAGCCAAGGACAGGGGCAGGGTCAGCCCCAGCATTTT
TRBD2	TRBV7-9	NA	TRBJ2-7	CASSLLAGVTGYEQYF	TGTGCCAGCAGCCTACTAGCGGGAGTCACCGGCTACGAGCAGTACTTC
TRBD1	TRBV10-3	NA	TRBJ2-1	CAISESTGQGGRNEQFF	TGTGCCATCAGTGAGTCGACGGGACAGGGTGGGAGGAATGAGCAGTTCTTC
TRBD2	TRBV27	NA	TRBJ2-3	CASSLSSREGQYF	TGTGCCAGCAGTTTATCGTCGCGGGAGGGACAGTATTTT
NA	TRBV6-5	NA	TRBJ1-2	CASSSGGNYGYTF	TGTGCCAGCAGCTCGGGGGGCAACTATGGCTACACCTTC
TRBD2	TRBV7-9	few	TRBJ2-7	CASSLIAGGPGEQYF	TGTGCCAGCAGCTTAATAGCGGGAGGGCCGGGGGAGCAGTACTTC
NA	TRBV18	NA	TRBJ2-4	CASRGKNIQYF	TGTGCCAGCCGGGGGAAAAACATTCAGTACTTC
NA	TRBV11-2	NA	TRBJ1-5	CASSLGPGTNQPQHF	TGTGCCAGCAGCTTAGGTCCGGGAACTAATCAGCCCCAGCATTTT
TRBD2	TRBV19	few	TRBJ2-7	CASRPSGRPTYEQYF	TGTGCCAGTAGACCTAGCGGGAGACCTACCTACGAGCAGTACTTC
TRBD1	TRBV27	NA	TRBJ1-4	CASRSGGTGVEKLFF	TGTGCCAGCAGGTCGGGAGGGACAGGGGTTGAAAAACTGTTTTTT
TRBD1	TRBV5-3	NA	TRBJ1-5	CARSPRGTAPRDQPQHF	TGTGCCAGAAGCCCAAGAGGGACAGCCCCGAGGGATCAGCCCCAGCATTTT
TRBD1	TRBV27	NA	TRBJ2-1	CASSLDRGNEQFF	TGTGCCAGCAGTCTCGACAGGGGCAATGAGCAGTTCTTC
TRBD1	TRBV25-1	few	TRBJ2-4	CASSADRVFGKNIQYF	TGTGCCAGCAGCGCGGACAGGGTCTTTGGCAAAAACATTCAGTACTTC
TRBD2	TRBV10-3	NA	TRBJ2-6	CAISPSGRISGANVLTF	TGTGCCATCAGTCCTAGCGGGAGGATCTCTGGGGCCAACGTCCTGACTTTC
TRBD2	TRBV9	few	TRBJ2-3	CASSEGTSGSTDTQYF	TGTGCCAGCAGCGAGGGGACTAGCGGCAGCACAGATACGCAGTATTTT
NA	TRBV6-1	NA	TRBJ1-2	CASSAQRDGYGYTF	TGTGCCAGCAGTGCCCAGCGGGACGGGTATGGCTACACCTTC
TRBD2	TRBV5-6	few	TRBJ2-7	CASSLGDGRTYEQYF	TGTGCCAGCAGCTTGGGGGACGGGAGGACATACGAGCAGTACTTC
NA	TRBV7-2	NA	TRBJ1-5	CASSAGRRGGNQPQHF	TGTGCCAGCAGCGCCGGACGAAGGGGCGGCAATCAGCCCCAGCATTTT
TRBD2	TRBV7-2	NA	TRBJ2-2	CASSPNGGADGELFF	TGTGCCAGCAGCCCGAACGGGGGGGCAGACGGGGAGCTGTTTTTT
TRBD2	TRBV5-1	NA	TRBJ2-7	CASSSEAGGSYEQYF	TGCGCCAGCAGCTCGGAGGCGGGAGGGAGTTACGAGCAGTACTTC
NA	TRBV29-1	NA	TRBJ1-1	CSVAAQLNTEAFF	TGCAGCGTTGCAGCGCAACTGAACACTGAAGCTTTCTTT
NA	TRBV18	NA	TRBJ2-5	CASSPGVAETQYF	TGTGCCAGCTCACCAGGGGTAGCGGAGACCCAGTACTTC
TRBD2	TRBV2	NA	TRBJ2-3	CASREGLAGTDTQYF	TGTGCCAGCAGGGAGGGACTAGCGGGCACAGATACGCAGTATTTT
NA	TRBV30	few	TRBJ2-2	CAGASNTGELFF	TGTGCGGGGGCCTCTAACACCGGGGAGCTGTTTTTT
NA	TRBV19	few	TRBJ1-1	CASSIGALWDTEAFF	TGTGCCAGTAGTATAGGGGCTTTATGGGACACTGAAGCTTTCTTT
TRBD2	TRBV5-1	NA	TRBJ2-3	CASSLDLLAGGYTDTQYF	TGCGCCAGCAGCTTGGACCTACTAGCGGGGGGGTACACAGATACGCAGTATTTT
TRBD1	TRBV7-9	NA	TRBJ2-1	CASSFGTGSYNEQFF	TGTGCCAGCAGCTTCGGGACAGGGAGCTACAATGAGCAGTTCTTC
TRBD2	TRBV6-4	NA	TRBJ2-3	CATSGLASSDTQYF	TGTGCCACCTCGGGACTAGCGAGTTCAGATACGCAGTATTTT
NA	TRBV7-2	NA	TRBJ2-2	CASSPRNSDYTGELFF	TGTGCCAGCAGCCCCAGAAATAGCGATTACACCGGGGAGCTGTTTTTT
NA	TRBV30	NA	TRBJ2-7	CAWSWRDQRVYEQYF	TGTGCCTGGAGTTGGAGGGACCAGAGGGTATACGAGCAGTACTTC
NA	TRBV28	few	TRBJ2-6	CASSSPGRGANVLTF	TGTGCCAGCAGTTCCCCGGGGAGGGGGGCCAACGTCCTGACTTTC
TRBD2	TRBV5-6	few	TRBJ2-5	CASRPRSGGAEETQYF	TGTGCCAGCAGACCGCGCTCCGGGGGGGCCGAAGAGACCCAGTACTTC
NA	TRBV28	NA	TRBJ1-2	CASSLSGGLNYGYTF	TGTGCCAGCAGTTTATCCGGGGGGCTTAACTATGGCTACACCTTC
NA	TRBV5-4	few	TRBJ1-1	CASSFRQGNVGNTEAFF	TGTGCCAGCAGCTTTAGACAAGGCAACGTGGGGAACACTGAAGCTTTCTTT
NA	TRBV11-2	NA	TRBJ2-2	CASSWGGRITGELFF	TGTGCCAGCAGCTGGGGGGGCCGAATCACCGGGGAGCTGTTTTTT
NA	TRBV11-3	few	TRBJ1-1	CASSLRENTEAFF	TGTGCCAGCAGCTTAAGAGAGAACACTGAAGCTTTCTTT
NA	TRBV30	NA	TRBJ1-2	CAWSEHGTPRGYTF	TGTGCCTGGAGCGAACACGGGACACCGAGAGGCTACACCTTC
TRBD1	TRBV13	NA	TRBJ1-1	CASSLATRGTEAFF	TGTGCCAGCAGCCTCGCCACCAGGGGGACTGAAGCTTTCTTT
NA	TRBV28	NA	TRBJ2-3	CASSSSRESTDTQYF	TGTGCCAGCAGTTCAAGCCGGGAAAGCACAGATACGCAGTATTTT
NA	TRBV5-1	NA	TRBJ2-7	CASSLPGAYEQYF	TGCGCCAGCAGCTTGCCGGGGGCCTACGAGCAGTACTTC
NA	TRBV7-2	few	TRBJ2-3	CASSLVTGLSTDTQYF	TGTGCCAGCAGCTTAGTTACGGGACTTTCCACAGATACGCAGTATTTT
TRBD1	TRBV7-2	few	TRBJ1-1	CASSLVQGWDTEAFF	TGTGCCAGCAGCTTGGTACAGGGGTGGGACACTGAAGCTTTCTTT
TRBD1	TRBV4-2	NA	TRBJ2-7	CASSQDVTGIYEQYF	TGTGCCAGCAGCCAAGATGTGACAGGGATCTACGAGCAGTACTTC
NA	TRBV9	NA	TRBJ2-6	CASSVGTLGANVLTF	TGTGCCAGCAGCGTAGGTACTTTAGGGGCCAACGTCCTGACTTTC
TRBD2	TRBV15	NA	TRBJ2-7	CATSRAGLAIGEQYF	TGTGCCACCAGCAGAGCGGGACTAGCCATAGGGGAGCAGTACTTC
NA	TRBV30	NA	TRBJ1-6	CAWSGGENSPLHF	TGTGCCTGGAGTGGGGGGGAGAATTCACCCCTCCACTTT